This TCR beta chain was obtained from a study of blood T cell repertoires in COVID-19. Study background: The United States, Italy and Spain supplied acute and convalescent COVID-19 samples. In each case, the material was cDNA or gDNA derived from T cells, B-cell-depleted T cells, or PBMCs.

Clones were sequenced by immunoSEQ multiplex PCR, and TCRdb holds only the in-frame ones, with some missing. The data contain around 170,000 clones, around three quarters of them seen just once; the ten biggest clones take up approximately 7%. Germline-derived CDR1 and CDR2 are SGDLS and YYNGEE. After removal of 2 bases from V and 4 bases from J, the junction contained 5 bases not matched to a gene. This CDR3 comprises 17 residues. The source is an older man with active or convalescent COVID-19. Sequences were obtained from peripheral blood. This chain uses TRBV9 with TRBJ2-6; 11 bases map to TRBD2. This CDR3 reads CASSVSGGAAGANVLTF. In DNA, the CDR3 is TGTGCCAGCAGCGTTAGCGGGGGGGCCGCAGGGGCCAACGTCCTGACTTTC.